A selection of T cell receptor beta chains follows, all from one sample in a study of shared clonotypes between healthy human individuals. Clones were sequenced by immunoSEQ multiplex PCR, and TCRdb holds only the in-frame ones, with some missing. The data show about 2 million clones, about 95% seen once. Sequenced sample: naive CD8+ T cells sorted from blood. All receptors come from a man aged 18-30 years in good health. Both conserved end residues are part of each CDR3. A D gene is named only where the DNA matches it firmly. Size tells how often a clone was seen (once, few, many) or the class of an expanded clone, and some rows leave it out.

J: TRBJ2-2; size: NA; V: TRBV19; D: NA; DNA: TGTGCCAGTAGTATAGACAGAGAGGCGAACACCGGGGAGCTGTTTTTT; CDR3: CASSIDREANTGELFF
J: TRBJ1-1; size: NA; V: TRBV30; D: NA; DNA: TGTGCCTGGAGTGTAGCCAGGAACACTGAAGCTTTCTTT; CDR3: CAWSVARNTEAFF
J: TRBJ1-2; size: NA; V: TRBV25-1; D: TRBD1; DNA: TGTGCCAGCAGTGAAGGAGGGGGCCTGAATGGCTACACCTTC; CDR3: CASSEGGGLNGYTF
J: TRBJ1-2; size: NA; V: TRBV13; D: TRBD1; DNA: TGTGCCAGCAGCGCCACAGGGGGGAGCTATGGCTACACCTTC; CDR3: CASSATGGSYGYTF
J: TRBJ1-2; size: NA; V: TRBV27; D: NA; DNA: TGTGCCAGCAGTACCTACCCAGGGTCTGGCTATGGCTACACCTTC; CDR3: CASSTYPGSGYGYTF
J: TRBJ2-7; size: NA; V: TRBV6-4; D: NA; DNA: TGTGCCAGCAGTGACTTGGGTATGAGGGGGGGCGAGCAGTACTTC; CDR3: CASSDLGMRGGEQYF
J: TRBJ2-5; size: once; V: TRBV19; D: TRBD1; DNA: TGTGCCAGTAGTATAGTAACAGGGGTGTATCAAGAGACCCAGTACTTC; CDR3: CASSIVTGVYQETQYF
J: TRBJ1-2; size: NA; V: TRBV28; D: NA; DNA: TGTGCCAGCAGCCCCTGGGGGTTGTCTGACTATGGCTACACCTTC; CDR3: CASSPWGLSDYGYTF
J: TRBJ2-1; size: NA; V: TRBV7-8; D: NA; DNA: TGTGCCAGCAGCATAGACAGTTATGAGCAGTTCTTC; CDR3: CASSIDSYEQFF
J: TRBJ2-3; size: NA; V: TRBV11-2; D: TRBD2; DNA: TGTGCCAGCAGCTTTGATTTGAGTTCGGGGGGGCACAACACAGATACGCAGTATTTT; CDR3: CASSFDLSSGGHNTDTQYF
J: TRBJ2-3; size: NA; V: TRBV5-1; D: NA; DNA: TGCGCCAGCAGCTTACAGGGCGGGCACACAGATACGCAGTATTTT; CDR3: CASSLQGGHTDTQYF
J: TRBJ2-1; size: once; V: TRBV11-2; D: NA; DNA: TGTGCCAGCGGGGGCGGGGGCATTGAGGGTGAGCAGTTCTTC; CDR3: CASGGGGIEGEQFF
J: TRBJ2-5; size: NA; V: TRBV28; D: TRBD1; DNA: TGTGCCAGCAAGCAGGGGGCGGGGGAGACCCAGTACTTC; CDR3: CASKQGAGETQYF
J: TRBJ2-2; size: NA; V: TRBV7-3; D: NA; DNA: TGTGCCAGCAGCCTAGTCGGGCAGGGAGGCACCGGGGAGCTGTTTTTT; CDR3: CASSLVGQGGTGELFF
J: TRBJ2-5; size: NA; V: TRBV7-6; D: TRBD2; DNA: TGTGCCAGCAGCTTACTTGTAGCGGGGGCGGGAGAGACCCAGTACTTC; CDR3: CASSLLVAGAGETQYF
J: TRBJ2-7; size: NA; V: TRBV5-1; D: NA; DNA: TGCGCCAGCAGCTTGGCATGGGGGCCGCTGTACGAGCAGTACTTC; CDR3: CASSLAWGPLYEQYF
J: TRBJ1-6; size: NA; V: TRBV27; D: TRBD1; DNA: TGTGCCAGCAGCATGACAGGGACTAATTCACCCCTCCACTTT; CDR3: CASSMTGTNSPLHF
J: TRBJ1-5; size: NA; V: TRBV28; D: NA; DNA: TGTGCCAGCAGGGGGATTAACAGGGATCTGCAGCCCCAGCATTTT; CDR3: CASRGINRDLQPQHF
J: TRBJ1-6; size: NA; V: TRBV7-9; D: NA; DNA: TGTGCCAGCAGCTTGGAGGATAGCTCCTATAATTCACCCCTCCACTTT; CDR3: CASSLEDSSYNSPLHF
J: TRBJ2-2; size: NA; V: TRBV5-8; D: NA; DNA: TGTGCCAGCAGCCCGGGACCGAACACCGGGGAGCTGTTTTTT; CDR3: CASSPGPNTGELFF
J: TRBJ2-1; size: NA; V: TRBV25-1; D: NA; DNA: TGTGCCAGCAGTGACTTCGGGGACAATGAGCAGTTCTTC; CDR3: CASSDFGDNEQFF
J: TRBJ2-1; size: NA; V: TRBV2; D: TRBD1; DNA: TGTGCCAGCAGTGCCGGGACAGGAAATTACAATGAGCAGTTCTTC; CDR3: CASSAGTGNYNEQFF
J: TRBJ2-7; size: NA; V: TRBV6-1; D: NA; DNA: TGTGCCAGCAGTGAAAACCTGGCAGAAGAGCAGTACTTC; CDR3: CASSENLAEEQYF
J: TRBJ2-5; size: NA; V: TRBV4-1; D: TRBD2; DNA: TGCGCCAGCAGCCAGGTCTTCATTCCCGGCGGGGGGATACAAGAGACCCAGTACTTC; CDR3: CASSQVFIPGGGIQETQYF
J: TRBJ2-1; size: NA; V: TRBV27; D: NA; DNA: TGTGCCAGCAGTTTATCAACAGGGGGGGGCTACAATGAGCAGTTCTTC; CDR3: CASSLSTGGGYNEQFF
J: TRBJ1-1; size: NA; V: TRBV7-2; D: NA; DNA: TGTGCCAGCAGCTTAGAGGCAGGCTTGAACACTGAAGCTTTCTTT; CDR3: CASSLEAGLNTEAFF
J: TRBJ2-3; size: NA; V: TRBV5-4; D: TRBD2; DNA: TGTGCCAGCAGCCCCCTCGGCGGGGGAGACACAGATACGCAGTATTTT; CDR3: CASSPLGGGDTDTQYF
J: TRBJ1-4; size: NA; V: TRBV30; D: NA; DNA: TGTGCCTGGAGTGTAGGGGCAGGGGACGAAAAACTGTTTTTT; CDR3: CAWSVGAGDEKLFF
J: TRBJ2-5; size: NA; V: TRBV29-1; D: NA; DNA: TGCAGCGTGCCTCGGGACACCCAAGAGACCCAGTACTTC; CDR3: CSVPRDTQETQYF
J: TRBJ2-3; size: NA; V: TRBV9; D: TRBD1; DNA: TGTGCCAGCAGCCCTTTCGAAGGGGGCATAGATACGCAGTATTTT; CDR3: CASSPFEGGIDTQYF
J: TRBJ2-1; size: NA; V: TRBV4-3; D: TRBD1; DNA: TGCGCCAGCAGCCAAGATCGCTTCACAGGGGGCCTCAATGAGCAGTTCTTC; CDR3: CASSQDRFTGGLNEQFF
J: TRBJ2-3; size: NA; V: TRBV4-3; D: TRBD2; DNA: TGCGCCAGCAGCCAAGATGCAGCGGGGTGGGGCACAGATACGCAGTATTTT; CDR3: CASSQDAAGWGTDTQYF
J: TRBJ2-5; size: NA; V: TRBV5-1; D: NA; DNA: TGCGCCAGCAGCTTGCGAGGGAGCAGGCAAGAGACCCAGTACTTC; CDR3: CASSLRGSRQETQYF
J: TRBJ2-7; size: NA; V: TRBV2; D: TRBD2; DNA: TGTGCCAGCAGGGGAGGGGCCATCTCCTACGAGCAGTACTTC; CDR3: CASRGGAISYEQYF
J: TRBJ2-7; size: NA; V: TRBV9; D: NA; DNA: TGTGCCAGCAGCGTAGAATCAGGGGAAATCACCGAGCAGTACTTC; CDR3: CASSVESGEITEQYF
J: TRBJ2-7; size: NA; V: TRBV6-1; D: NA; DNA: TGTGCCAGCAGTGAGAGTGGACCCTACGAGCAGTACTTC; CDR3: CASSESGPYEQYF
J: TRBJ2-1; size: NA; V: TRBV6-1; D: TRBD2; DNA: TGTGCCAGCAGTGGCGCTTTTGGACTAGCCCAACAGAATGAGCAGTTCTTC; CDR3: CASSGAFGLAQQNEQFF
J: TRBJ1-6; size: NA; V: TRBV30; D: NA; DNA: TGTGCCTGGAGTTTAACCGGACCTTCTTCACCCCTCCACTTT; CDR3: CAWSLTGPSSPLHF
J: TRBJ1-1; size: NA; V: TRBV6-5; D: NA; DNA: TGTGCCAGCAGTTACTCCTATGGGGATGGGGTCACTGAAGCTTTCTTT; CDR3: CASSYSYGDGVTEAFF
J: TRBJ1-1; size: NA; V: TRBV7-9; D: NA; DNA: TGTGCCAGCGACGGGGCGCATGGTCAAACTGAAGCTTTCTTT; CDR3: CASDGAHGQTEAFF
J: TRBJ2-2; size: NA; V: TRBV19; D: NA; DNA: TGTGCCAGTAGAAAGGGGACGAACACCGGGGAGCTGTTTTTT; CDR3: CASRKGTNTGELFF
J: TRBJ2-7; size: NA; V: TRBV5-6; D: NA; DNA: TGTGCCAGCAGCTTGCGTGTAGGGGGAACGTACGAGCAGTACTTC; CDR3: CASSLRVGGTYEQYF
J: TRBJ2-1; size: NA; V: TRBV13; D: TRBD1; DNA: TGTGCCAGCAGCTTAGGCCCGGGACAGTACAATGAGCAGTTCTTC; CDR3: CASSLGPGQYNEQFF
J: TRBJ2-1; size: NA; V: TRBV7-9; D: NA; DNA: TGTGCCAGCAGACACGGGACGGATGAGCAGTTCTTC; CDR3: CASRHGTDEQFF
J: TRBJ1-1; size: NA; V: TRBV27; D: NA; DNA: TGTGCCAGCAGTTTATGGTCGTGGGGTAACACTGAAGCTTTCTTT; CDR3: CASSLWSWGNTEAFF
J: TRBJ2-7; size: NA; V: TRBV5-1; D: TRBD2; DNA: TGCGCCAGCAGCGCATCGACTAGCGGGAGAAACTACGAGCAGTACTTC; CDR3: CASSASTSGRNYEQYF
J: TRBJ1-3; size: NA; V: TRBV19; D: NA; DNA: TGTGCCAGTAGTACCCTCCTGGGCGATAGCTCTGGAAACACCATATATTTT; CDR3: CASSTLLGDSSGNTIYF
J: TRBJ2-7; size: NA; V: TRBV29-1; D: NA; DNA: TGCAGCGGCGGGGACAGCTCCTACGAGCAGTACTTC; CDR3: CSGGDSSYEQYF
J: TRBJ2-3; size: NA; V: TRBV10-1; D: NA; DNA: TGCGCCAGCAGTGATAATGATGGCCACACAGATACGCAGTATTTT; CDR3: CASSDNDGHTDTQYF
J: TRBJ2-7; size: once; V: TRBV27; D: TRBD2; DNA: TGTGCCAGCAGTTTATCGGGACTAAGCTACGAGCAGTACTTC; CDR3: CASSLSGLSYEQYF
J: TRBJ2-1; size: NA; V: TRBV2; D: NA; DNA: TGTGCCTCGAAGATGGCAGCCAACAATGAGCAGTTCTTC; CDR3: CASKMAANNEQFF
J: TRBJ2-7; size: NA; V: TRBV2; D: NA; DNA: TGTGCCAGCAGTGAAGCCGGGACTTCCTACGAGCAGTACTTC; CDR3: CASSEAGTSYEQYF
J: TRBJ2-5; size: NA; V: TRBV27; D: NA; DNA: TGTGCCAGCCGGGTTGTACAGGCAGCACCAGAGACCCAGTACTTC; CDR3: CASRVVQAAPETQYF
J: TRBJ2-2; size: NA; V: TRBV11-3; D: NA; DNA: TGTGCCAGCAGAAAACGACCCGGGTCGGGCACCGGGGAGCTGTTTTTT; CDR3: CASRKRPGSGTGELFF